One and the same sample provided the 18 T cell receptor beta chains below, sequenced in a study of T cell responses to AZD1222 COVID-19 vaccine. Assay used: immunoSEQ multiplex PCR; TCRdb lists only in-frame clones, some missing. The sample lists over 130,000 clones, roughly 90% occurring once. The input for sequencing was peripheral blood, taken 28 days after the second AZD1222 dose. These TCRs come from an adult who received the AZD1222 COVID-19 vaccine.

The gene calls are TRBV6-1 and TRBJ1-6, with a possible D match to TRBD1 (6 bases). The germline gives CDR1 MNHNS, CDR2 SASEGT. CDR3 length equals 15 residues. Trimming removed 2 bases from V and 10 bases from J, with 15 bases in between. CDR3 sequence (DNA): TGTGCCAGCAGTGAACAGGGGCAGCTACTATCACCCCTCCACTTT. It codes for CASSEQGQLLSPLHF.

The rearrangement uses TRBV5-4 and TRBJ2-3; no reliable D call. CDR1 and CDR2 from the germline V gene are SGHNT and YYREEE (reference sequence). The V gene lost 0 bases and the J gene lost 4 bases, with 0 bases spanning the gap. CDR3 length: 11 amino acids. The chain's CDR3 is CASSLADTQYF. In DNA, the CDR3 is TGTGCCAGCAGCTTGGCAGATACGCAGTATTTT.

This clone was counted between two and nine times. The V and J genes are TRBV6-2 or TRBV6-3 and TRBJ2-2; the match to TRBD1 covers 7 bases. The CDR3 has 15 residues. Trimming removed 4 bases from V and 3 bases from J; junction bases left unmatched: 5. Germline loops: CDR1 MNHEY, CDR2 SVGEGT. The CDR3 loop reads CASSLRQGDTGELFF. The CDR3 DNA reads as TGTGCCAGCAGTTTAAGACAGGGTGACACCGGGGAGCTGTTTTTT.

This clone was picked up one time. The V and J genes are TRBV2 and TRBJ1-6; tentatively, D is TRBD1 (6 bases). Trimming shortened V by 6 bases and J by 6 bases, and 15 bases separated the two germline ends. CDR3 size: 15 residues. CDR1 and CDR2 from the germline V gene are SNHLY and FYNNEI. The CDR3 DNA follows: TGTGCCAGCAGGGAGGGGGACGGCCGTAATTCACCCCTCCACTTT. This encodes CASREGDGRNSPLHF.

The CDR3 nucleotides read TGTGCCAGCAGCCCCCAGATTATAGGGAATGAAAAACTGTTTTTT. Residues: CASSPQIIGNEKLFF. This chain connects TRBV9 to TRBJ1-4; unclear D gene. Trimming took 4 bases from V and 5 from J, leaving 15 bases between them. Germline CDR1 SGDLS, CDR2 YYNGEE. CDR3 length equals 15 residues.

This chain connects TRBV28 to TRBJ1-5, with 9 bases matching TRBD1. The V gene end was trimmed by 3 bases and the J gene end by 4 bases; junction bases not matched to a gene: 1. This CDR3 is 14 amino acids long. The germline CDR1 and CDR2 sequences are MDHEN and SYDVKM. The CDR3 loop is CASSFGTGNQPQHF. CDR3 in DNA: TGTGCCAGCAGTTTCGGGACAGGGAATCAGCCCCAGCATTTT. Together with reference TRBV28 and TRBJ1-5, the CDR3 gives the full variable domain: DVKVTQSSRYLVKRTGEKVFLECVQDMDHENMFWYRQDPGLGLRLIYFSYDVKMKEKGDIPEGYSVSREKKERFSLILESASTNQTSMYLCASSFGTGNQPQHFGDGTRLSIL.

The chain carries TRBV19 and TRBJ1-5; D possibly corresponds to TRBD1 (5 bases). Germline CDR1 and CDR2: LNHDA and SQIVND (reference sequence). Trimming cost V 7 bases and J 6 bases, with 19 bases left between them. The length of the CDR3 is 15 residues. The CDR3 here is CASTHSSGGFQPQHF. CDR3 DNA sequence: TGTGCCAGTACCCATAGCTCTGGGGGTTTTCAGCCCCAGCATTTT.

The chain uses TRBV5-1 and TRBJ2-2; 8 nucleotides match TRBD2. Germline CDR1 and CDR2: SGHRS and YFSETQ. The CDR3 contains 15 residues. Trimming cost V 1 base and J 3 bases; bases outside gene matches: 2. The CDR3 DNA follows: TGCGCCAGCAGCTTGCAAGCGGGGGACACCGGGGAGCTGTTTTTT. As protein: CASSLQAGDTGELFF.

This clone was counted a single time. The chain couples TRBV30 to TRBJ1-1, with 9 bases aligning to TRBD1. Trimming cost V 4 bases and J 6 bases; bases outside gene matches: 6. CDR1 GTSNPN and CDR2 SVGIG come from the germline V gene (reference sequence). The CDR3 consists of 13 residues. The CDR3 nucleotides are TGTGCCTGGACCCCGGGACAGGGTTCTGAAGCTTTCTTT. Protein product: CAWTPGQGSEAFF.

The chain couples TRBV10-3 to TRBJ2-3; 7 bases fit TRBD2. The V and J ends lost 8 bases and 2 bases, in that order; junction bases with no gene match: 4. This CDR3 has 13 amino acids. The germline gives CDR1 ENHRY, CDR2 SYGVKD. CDR3 sequence (DNA): TGTGCCATCCGAGGGAGGGACACAGATACGCAGTATTTT. This translates into CAIRGRDTDTQYF.

This chain joins TRBV10-2 and TRBJ2-7; D possibly matches TRBD1 or TRBD2 (5 bases each). The CDR3 is 14 amino acids. V was pared by 5 bases and J by 3 bases, with 14 bases between. The germline V gene encodes CDR1 WSHSY and CDR2 SAAADI. As DNA, the CDR3 is TGCGCCAGCAGTCTGGGGGTCTCTCACTACGAGCAGTACTTC. Translation gives CASSLGVSHYEQYF.

The CDR3 DNA is TGTGCCAGTAGTAGCGACACCGCGAACACTGAAGCTTTCTTT. It specifies CASSSDTANTEAFF. V gene TRBV19 combines with J gene TRBJ1-1, with D unresolved. This CDR3 is built from 14 residues. Germline V gene data show CDR1 as LNHDA and CDR2 as SQIVND (reference sequence). The V end was cut by 4 bases, the J end by 1 base, with 10 bases between.

The gene calls are TRBV15 and TRBJ1-5; 7 positions agree with TRBD1. The CDR3 length is 16 residues. Trimming took 5 bases from V and 0 from J; bases not matched to a gene: 7. CDR1 LNHNV and CDR2 YYDKDF come from the germline V gene (reference sequence). The CDR3 region is CATSAGQQYSNQPQHF. The CDR3 bases are TGTGCCACCAGCGCGGGACAGCAATATAGCAATCAGCCCCAGCATTTT.

This clone was recorded a few times. The CDR3 sequence is CASSAQTGSNTGELFF. The CDR3 nucleotides are TGTGCCAGCAGCGCCCAGACAGGGTCGAACACCGGGGAGCTGTTTTTT. This rearrangement joins TRBV11-3 to TRBJ2-2; TRBD1 matches at 7 bases. The V and J ends lost 5 bases and 0 bases, in that order; junction bases with no gene match: 6. From germline, CDR1 is SGHNT and CDR2 YENEEA. This CDR3 is 16 amino acids long.

The chain has TRBV7-6 and TRBJ1-1; 9 bases are a match to TRBD1. Germline V gene lookup returns CDR1 SGHVS and CDR2 FNYEAQ. The CDR3 has 15 residues. V lost 1 base, J lost 6 bases, and 6 bases stayed unmatched. The CDR3 DNA reads TGTGCCAGCAGCTTAGGCCGGGACAGGGTAGCTGAAGCTTTCTTT. It codes for CASSLGRDRVAEAFF.

This rearrangement joins TRBV10-3 to TRBJ2-6, with 12 bases matching TRBD1. The ends lost 4 bases at V and 4 bases at J; junction bases unmatched: 8. The CDR3 runs to 18 residues. The V gene's germline CDR1 is ENHRY and CDR2 SYGVKD. This CDR3 is CAISGRGQGASGANVLTF. The CDR3 bases are TGTGCCATCAGTGGGCGGGGACAGGGGGCCTCGGGGGCCAACGTCCTGACTTTC.

This chain links TRBV6-5 with TRBJ2-1; TRBD1 aligns across 10 bases. V lost 5 bases to trimming and J lost 2 bases; unmatched junction nucleotides: 3. Per germline, CDR1 MNHEY and CDR2 SVGAGI. The CDR3 sequence is 15 residues long. The CDR3 loop reads CASSTGQGTYNEQFF. CDR3 coding DNA: TGTGCCAGCAGTACGGGACAGGGGACCTACAATGAGCAGTTCTTC.

This chain links TRBV7-2 with TRBJ2-7, with D possibly TRBD1 on 5 matching bases. V was shortened by 0 bases and J by 2 bases, with 11 bases between the two germline ends. The V gene's germline CDR1 is SGHTA and CDR2 FQGNSA. CDR3 size: 15 residues. This chain's CDR3 is CASSLALADTYEQYF. CDR3 in DNA: TGTGCCAGCAGCTTAGCCCTGGCGGACACCTACGAGCAGTACTTC.